A single T cell receptor (beta chain) is shown here with its context. It has no known antigen specificity. One base away there is no much larger clone; base qualities are not given. V loses 1 base, J loses 0 bases, and the germline ends lie 13 bases apart. The germline V gene sets CDR1 to SGHAT and CDR2 to FQNNGV. The CDR3 goes from the cysteine to the phenylalanine over 16 residues. The read is trimmed to its CDR3 DNA, 48 bases read in frame from base 1. The method was the immunoSEQ multiplex PCR assay. Turning to the authors' computational methods: To diagnose cytomegalovirus status from the catalog of TCR beta chain sequences, a statistical classification framework was built. TCRdb took this table from immuneACCESS and kept in-frame rearrangements with V and J called. Such tables lack part of the clones; where checked against another copy, unresolved V genes explain under half of the gap, and the rest is unexplained. The V and J calls and clone size were taken over from that table, and D and trimming were inferred from the DNA. This sample is represented by 150,000 or so clones; about 89% of them were singletons. Clones ranked in the top ten supply less than 3.5% of the sample.

The sample belongs to a study of cytomegalovirus exposure and HLA in healthy donors (dated 2017 in TCRdb). Some background on the complete study: According to a later analysis, the approximately 120 validation repertoires were produced on the same platform as the approximately 690 repertoires of the first cohort. The study was designed to test whether signatures of past pathogen exposure could be identified by cataloging public T cell receptors. A separate validation cohort of roughly 130 different subjects was used in addition to the roughly 670-subject first cohort. High-throughput TCR immunosequencing, statistical association of individual TCRs with disease status, and machine learning were combined to predict cytomegalovirus infection status.

Donors formed part of the validation cohort, which comprised about 120 subjects and was distinct from the first cohort of 666 subjects. General conclusions and limits of the study: Subsequent analysis determined that TCRs grouped into clusters in the first cohort also showed a tendency toward co-occurrence across the 90 to 150 validation repertoires, and 94% of cluster scores exceeded 0. Most TCR sequences were observed very rarely across donors, whereas some public TCRs were present in many individuals. Cytomegalovirus status was reported to be diagnosed by the classifier with high specificity and sensitivity in both the original and validation cohorts. The validation cohort had no HLA typing available for a later analysis, so co-occurrence within that cohort was assessed over all 120 or so repertoires. A few of the identified cytomegalovirus-associated TCR beta chains were confirmed in vitro to be specific for cytomegalovirus antigens. The study gave a list of about 170 TCR beta chains associated with cytomegalovirus. According to the authors, the approach could potentially be generalized to other disease states and immunological phenotypes.

The chain is encoded by TRBV11-2 joined to TRBJ2-7; the D gene is possibly TRBD2, with 6 bases matching. The sequence was collected from a man between 18 and 29 years old in good health and CMV-seropositive. The sequencing sample was made of PBMCs. The CDR3 here reads CASSLGAGHGSYEQYF. In nucleotide form, the sequence is TGTGCCAGCAGCTTAGGAGCGGGCCACGGCTCCTACGAGCAGTACTTC.